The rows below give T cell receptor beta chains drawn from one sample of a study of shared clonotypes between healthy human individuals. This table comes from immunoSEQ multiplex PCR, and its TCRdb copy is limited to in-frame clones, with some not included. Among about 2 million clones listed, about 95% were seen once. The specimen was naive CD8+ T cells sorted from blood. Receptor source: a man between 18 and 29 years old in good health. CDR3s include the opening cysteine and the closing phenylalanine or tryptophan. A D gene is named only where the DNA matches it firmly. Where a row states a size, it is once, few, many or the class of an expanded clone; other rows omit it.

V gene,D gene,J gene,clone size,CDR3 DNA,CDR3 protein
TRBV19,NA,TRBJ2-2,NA,TGTGCCAGTAGGGATACATGGACCGGGGAGCTGTTTTTT,CASRDTWTGELFF
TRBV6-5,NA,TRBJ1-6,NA,TGTGCCAGCACTCCGGGTTATAATTCACCCCTCCACTTT,CASTPGYNSPLHF
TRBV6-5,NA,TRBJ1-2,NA,TGTGCCAGCAGTTACTCGACCGGGGAGACTAACTATGGCTACACCTTC,CASSYSTGETNYGYTF
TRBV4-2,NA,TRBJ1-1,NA,TGTGCCAGCAGCCAAGATCATGATAGGGATGAGAACACTGAAGCTTTCTTT,CASSQDHDRDENTEAFF
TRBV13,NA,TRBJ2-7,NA,TGTGCCAGCAGCTTAGCGGGAGAGGCCTACGAGCAGTACTTC,CASSLAGEAYEQYF
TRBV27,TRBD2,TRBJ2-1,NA,TGTGCCAGCAGTTTAATCGGCGGGCTAGCGGGGCTTGAGTTCTTC,CASSLIGGLAGLEFF
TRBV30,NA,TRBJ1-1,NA,TGTGCCTGGACCTCTCAGGGGAACACTGAAGCTTTCTTT,CAWTSQGNTEAFF
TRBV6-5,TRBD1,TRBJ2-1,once,TGTGCCAGCAGTCTCGGGACAGGGGGCCATGAGCAGTTCTTC,CASSLGTGGHEQFF
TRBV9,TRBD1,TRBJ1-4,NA,TGTGCCAGCAGCGGGACAGGGGCAACTAATGAAAAACTGTTTTTT,CASSGTGATNEKLFF
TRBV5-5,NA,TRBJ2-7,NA,TGTGCCAGCAGCTTGATAGGAAGCACCACCTACGAGCAGTACTTC,CASSLIGSTTYEQYF
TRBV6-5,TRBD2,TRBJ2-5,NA,TGTGCCAGCAGTTACTCCGGGACTAGCGGGGCGAGGGACTTC,CASSYSGTSGARDF
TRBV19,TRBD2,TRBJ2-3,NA,TGTGCCAGTAGTATAGACTTTCTAGCGGGAGAGGCAGATACGCAGTATTTT,CASSIDFLAGEADTQYF
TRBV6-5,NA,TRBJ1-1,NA,TGTGCCAGCAAGCCGGGGCGCATCACTGAAGCTTTCTTT,CASKPGRITEAFF
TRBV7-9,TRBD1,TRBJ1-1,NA,TGTGCCAGCAGCCGTATGGACAGGGAGAACACTGAAGCTTTCTTT,CASSRMDRENTEAFF
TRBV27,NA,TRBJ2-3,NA,TGTGCCAGCAGTTTATCAGGGGGAATCCGTCGTACAGATACGCAGTATTTT,CASSLSGGIRRTDTQYF
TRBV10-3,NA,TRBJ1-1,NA,TGTGCCATCACCGAGGGATGGGACACGATCTTT,CAITEGWDTIF
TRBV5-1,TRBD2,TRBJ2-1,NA,TGCGCCAGCACCTTAGCGGGGGGGCTCAATGAGCAGTTCTTC,CASTLAGGLNEQFF
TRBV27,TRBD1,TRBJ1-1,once,TGTGCCAGCAGTCCAGGGACAGGGTCGGCTTTCTTT,CASSPGTGSAFF
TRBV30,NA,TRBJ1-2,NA,TGTGCCTGGAGTGTTCGACCGCGGTTCTATGGCTACACCTTC,CAWSVRPRFYGYTF
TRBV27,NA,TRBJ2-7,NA,TGTGCCAGCAGCGACTCGAGGGGTCCCCTCATCTACGAGCAGTACTTC,CASSDSRGPLIYEQYF
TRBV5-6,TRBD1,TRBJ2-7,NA,TGTGCCAGCAGCTGGGGACAGGCGGCAACCTACGAGCAGTACTTC,CASSWGQAATYEQYF
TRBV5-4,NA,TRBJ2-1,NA,TGTGCCAGCAGCTTGGCCGTCGGGGGGCTTTACAATGAGCAGTTCTTC,CASSLAVGGLYNEQFF
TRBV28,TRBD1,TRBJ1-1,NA,TGTGCCAGCAGGGACAGGGGATGGACTGAAGCTTTCTTT,CASRDRGWTEAFF
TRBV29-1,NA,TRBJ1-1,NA,TGCAGCGGCGATTTGGGCCAGGGGCCTACTGAAGCTTTCTTT,CSGDLGQGPTEAFF
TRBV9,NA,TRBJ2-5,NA,TGTGCCAGCAGCGTAGGTGGAGGGACGCCCCAGTACTTC,CASSVGGGTPQYF
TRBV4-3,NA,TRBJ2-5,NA,TGCGCCAGCAGTCCTCGGGTCTGGCAAGAGACCCAGTACTTC,CASSPRVWQETQYF
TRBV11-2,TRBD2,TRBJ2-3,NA,TGTGCCAGCAGCCAAGCGGGAGTCACAGATACGCAGTATTTT,CASSQAGVTDTQYF
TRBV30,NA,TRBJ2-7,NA,TGTGCCTGGAGGAAACAGGGATCCTACGAGCAGTACTTC,CAWRKQGSYEQYF
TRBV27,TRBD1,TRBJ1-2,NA,TGTGCCAGCAGTCAGCTTCCAATCCCTACCCTTGGACAGGGGGGTGGCTACACCTTC,CASSQLPIPTLGQGGGYTF
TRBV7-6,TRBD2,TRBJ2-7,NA,TGTGCCAGCAGCTTAGAAGGGACTAGCGGGTCCTACGAGCAGTACTTC,CASSLEGTSGSYEQYF
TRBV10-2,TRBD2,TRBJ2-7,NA,TGCGCCAGCCAGCTAGCGGGAGGGGACGAGCAGTACTTC,CASQLAGGDEQYF
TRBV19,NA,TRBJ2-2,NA,TGTGCCAGTAGTAGGACCTCGGCCTCCGGGGAGCTGTTTTTT,CASSRTSASGELFF
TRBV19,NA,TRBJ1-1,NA,TGTGCCAGTAGTATAGAGGGGGAACCCAAGAACACTGAAGCTTTCTTT,CASSIEGEPKNTEAFF
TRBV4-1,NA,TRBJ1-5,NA,TGCGCCAGCAGCCAAAGGGACTCCTTCAATCAGCCCCAGCATTTT,CASSQRDSFNQPQHF
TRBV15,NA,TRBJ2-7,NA,TGTGCCAACGACCCGAGCTCCTACGAGCAGTACTTC,CANDPSSYEQYF
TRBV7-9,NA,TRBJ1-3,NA,TGTGCCAGCAGCTCCTTAGGGATGTTGGACTCTGGAAACACCATATATTTT,CASSSLGMLDSGNTIYF
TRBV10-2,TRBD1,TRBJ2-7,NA,TGCGCCAGCAGTGATAGACAGGGCGCAACCTACGAGCAGTACTTC,CASSDRQGATYEQYF
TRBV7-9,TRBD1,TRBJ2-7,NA,TGTGCCAGCACACAGGGGGTCAGCTCCTACGAGCAGTACTTC,CASTQGVSSYEQYF
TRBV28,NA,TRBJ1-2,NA,TGTGCCAGCAGTTTAAACGGGGAGGGGGACACCTATGGCTACACCTTC,CASSLNGEGDTYGYTF
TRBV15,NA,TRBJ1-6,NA,TGTGCCACCAGCAGAGATAGAGGGTCAGGTTCACCCCTCCACTTT,CATSRDRGSGSPLHF
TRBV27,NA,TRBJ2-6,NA,TGTGCCAGCAGAAAGGGCTCTGGGGCCAACGTCCTGACTTTC,CASRKGSGANVLTF
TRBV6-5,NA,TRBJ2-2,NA,TGTGCCAGCAGTTACTCGTTTCCGCAGGGCACCGGGGAGCTGTTTTTT,CASSYSFPQGTGELFF
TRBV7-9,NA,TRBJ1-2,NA,TGTGCCAGTACCATAGCCCCGCAGGGGCCACTCTATGGCTACACCTTC,CASTIAPQGPLYGYTF
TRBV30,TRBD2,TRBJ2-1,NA,TGTGCCAGCGGGGCTGTCAATGAGCAGTTCTTC,CASGAVNEQFF
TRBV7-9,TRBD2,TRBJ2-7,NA,TGTGCCAGCAGCTTACTAGCGGGTGGCTACGAGCAGTACTTC,CASSLLAGGYEQYF
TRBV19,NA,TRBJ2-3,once,TGTGCCAGTAGTATGGGGGTTTCTAGCACAGATACGCAGTATTTT,CASSMGVSSTDTQYF
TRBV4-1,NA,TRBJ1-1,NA,TGCGCCAGCAGAGACAGACAAGCCTACACTGAAGCTTTCTTT,CASRDRQAYTEAFF
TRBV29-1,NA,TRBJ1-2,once,TGCAGCGTTGGTGGGGGCCCCCTCTATGGCTACACCTTC,CSVGGGPLYGYTF
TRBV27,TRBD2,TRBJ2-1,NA,TGTGCCAGCAGTATAAGCGGGAGTTCCTACAATGAGCAGTTCTTC,CASSISGSSYNEQFF